A selection of T cell receptor beta chains follows, all from one sample in a study of CXCR3-negative and CXCR3-positive naive CD8 T cells. TCRdb re-analyzed the 5' RACE reads; it lists each CDR3 protein once, without DNA. Its table records about 66,000 distinct CDR3 sequences. The sequenced material came from naive CXCR3- CD8+ T cells from blood. Receptors were obtained from a human donor in good health. Some clones in this sample may be carry-over from other donors' samples. Both conserved end residues are part of each CDR3. Size is stated for part of the rows, as once, few or many counts, or as a class when the clone is expanded.

v_gene,len,j_gene,abundance,CDR3aa
TRBV6-2/TRBV6-3,15,TRBJ2-7,.,CASSYSAQGTYEQYF
TRBV29-1,12,TRBJ2-1,.,CSVWGSYNEQFF
TRBV29-1,13,TRBJ2-1,.,CSVDTTGVDEQFF
TRBV4-2,15,TRBJ2-3,.,CASSRSAGGQDTQYF
TRBV24-1,15,TRBJ2-5,.,CATSDYGTNQETQYF
TRBV7-9,16,TRBJ2-5,.,CASSPGPTALQETQYF
TRBV20-1,14,TRBJ2-1,.,CSARMTGYDNEQFF
TRBV12-3/TRBV12-4,15,TRBJ1-5,.,CASSPQGGSNQPQYF
TRBV6-2/TRBV6-3,15,TRBJ2-1,.,CASIPGQGSYNEQFF
TRBV29-1,13,TRBJ2-7,.,CSAVGTGGHEQYF
TRBV4-3,15,TRBJ1-5,.,CASSQEMGSNQPQHF
TRBV7-2,14,TRBJ2-1,.,CASTSGGAYNEQFF
TRBV7-2,15,TRBJ2-7,.,CASSYAAGLAYEQYF
TRBV2,17,TRBJ1-4,.,CASLIKGGQPTNEKLFF
TRBV7-9,13,TRBJ2-5,.,CASSGMGSETQYF
TRBV27,15,TRBJ1-2,.,CASSFQGQINYGYTF
TRBV7-9,16,TRBJ2-7,.,CASSLIPSGGTYEQYF
TRBV20-1,12,TRBJ1-2,.,CSATDRSYGYTF
TRBV19,13,TRBJ2-5,.,CASSMWTAETQYF
TRBV3-1,15,TRBJ2-5,.,CASSQGSGDQETQYF
TRBV28,15,TRBJ1-5,.,CASSFVGGSNQPQHF
TRBV6-2/TRBV6-3,14,TRBJ2-2,.,CASSYSSVGGELFF
TRBV29-1,13,TRBJ2-7,.,CSAQGGSSYEQYF
TRBV20-1,18,TRBJ1-5,.,CSAAVKTTGEYSNQPHHF
TRBV6-2/TRBV6-3,15,TRBJ2-3,.,CASSYASGATDTQYF
TRBV20-1,16,TRBJ2-3,.,CSAPMAYSLRTDTQYF
TRBV28,17,TRBJ2-7,.,CATSDYQGSGTSYEQYF
TRBV6-5,14,TRBJ1-1,.,CASSHASRGTEAFF
TRBV7-2,13,TRBJ2-7,.,CASSPRDLYEQYF
TRBV29-1,12,TRBJ2-1,.,CSPRTGGNEQFF
TRBV29-1,14,TRBJ2-3,.,CSVAPGIRADTQYF
TRBV5-1,14,TRBJ1-4,.,CASSLEGFGEKLFF
TRBV12-3/TRBV12-4,15,TRBJ2-7,.,CASSLVGGNSYEQYF
TRBV7-9,13,TRBJ1-1,.,CASSLGDSPEAFF
TRBV29-1,17,TRBJ2-5,.,CSVEQLLGTGRQETQYF
TRBV29-1,13,TRBJ2-7,.,CSVELAGGYEQYF
TRBV4-3,17,TRBJ2-1,.,CASSQDEGLAGGGTQFF
TRBV29-1,13,TRBJ2-2,.,CSVEPRGSGELFF
TRBV12-3/TRBV12-4,17,TRBJ2-1,.,CASSFKSVAGGYNEQFF
TRBV20-1,15,TRBJ1-2,.,CSARDRRQGAYGYTF
TRBV28,16,TRBJ2-1,.,CASSFSFAPTNNEQFF
TRBV12-3/TRBV12-4,14,TRBJ2-7,.,CASNPGGSSYEQYF
TRBV6-5,15,TRBJ1-1,.,CASSRGRGLSTEAFF
TRBV5-5,18,TRBJ1-4,.,CASSLGYAGITTNEKLFF
TRBV29-1,13,TRBJ2-1,.,CSVAGQGYNEQFF
TRBV7-9,14,TRBJ1-1,.,CASSGTALNTEAFF
TRBV20-1,15,TRBJ1-6,.,CSAGYTYLRDSPLHF
TRBV10-2,14,TRBJ1-1,medium-sized,CASSESADNTEAFF
TRBV25-1,18,TRBJ1-6,.,CASRGTMTGTGLSSPLHF
TRBV29-1,14,TRBJ1-1,.,CSVGDRGAGTEAFF
TRBV5-1,15,TRBJ2-3,.,CASSLRAGQGDTQYF
TRBV25-1,11,TRBJ2-7,.,CASRRQGRMYF
TRBV20-1,13,TRBJ1-4,.,CSAPGTGLEKLFF
TRBV7-9,15,TRBJ2-7,.,CASSHSEGDHYEQYF
TRBV29-1,14,TRBJ2-7,.,CSVAPRVSSYEQYF